This TCR beta chain originates from a study of blood T cell repertoires in COVID-19. Study summary: Samples came from the United States, Italy and Spain, spanning acute and convalescent COVID-19.

In Seattle, patients joined the study during active infection and were tracked longitudinally. Original processing methods: Amplification with reference gene primers provided the estimates of nucleated cell counts. Sequenced by immunoSEQ multiplex PCR; TCRdb stores in-frame clones only, minus some. That table furnishes V, J and clone size, whereas the DNA furnished D and trimming. The sample consists of more than 300,000 clones, about 91% of them appearing once. Germline assignment: CDR1 KGHSH and CDR2 LQKENI. Trimming removed 4 bases from V and 5 bases from J, with 11 bases in between. The CDR3 is made up of 13 amino acids.

The V and J genes are TRBV18 and TRBJ2-5, with D maybe TRBD1 (6 bases). Sample: peripheral blood. The receptor was derived from a woman in her 30s with COVID-19, enrolled during active disease. CDR3 sequence: CASSRGGRETQYF. DNA of the CDR3: TGTGCCAGCTCACGTGGGGGCAGGGAGACCCAGTACTTC.